This T cell receptor (beta chain) was sequenced in a study of OX40 agonist ivuxolimab in advanced cancers. Study-level information: Partial responses were achieved by three patients, one with hepatocellular carcinoma and two with cutaneous melanoma. Points from the study as a whole: The 0.1-3.0 mg/kg partial responders had among the lowest clonal expansion.

Profiling relied on immunoSEQ multiplex PCR, and the TCRdb table lists in-frame clones only, not all of them. The sample contains 48,000 or so clones, approximately 91% of which appear only once. The CDR3 has 15 amino acids. Germline V gene data show CDR1 as SSHAT and CDR2 as FNYEAQ (reference sequence). A word on this clone: What it recognizes is unknown. Compared with germline, one end of the junction differs, possibly owing to a read error.

The sequence was collected from an adult with an advanced solid tumor such as melanoma, head and neck, liver or kidney cancer. Material: CD4+ or CD8+ T cells sorted from blood, obtained in a trial of the OX40 agonist ivuxolimab. The genes are TRBV7-7 and TRBJ2-2; 10 bases match TRBD1. The CDR3 nucleotides read TGTGCTAGCAGCGTCGGACAGGGGGACACCGGGGAGCTGTTTTTT. As protein: CASSVGQGDTGELFF.